Listed below are T cell receptor beta chains from one sample, sequenced in a study of a mutant IDH1 vaccine in newly diagnosed glioma. Sequencing used immunoSEQ multiplex PCR; TCRdb keeps in-frame clones, though not all of them. Here the sample spans about 36,000 clones, just under 80% being singletons. The sample here was PBMCs, taken from a glioma patient treated with radiotherapy, temozolomide or both. These receptors were collected from a man aged 35 to 55 with glioma. Some clones in this sample may be carry-over from other donors' samples. Each CDR3 is given with its conserved first and last residue.

V gene	CDR3 length	J gene	CDR3 protein
TRBV5-1	16	TRBJ2-3	CASSLESGGAGDTQYF
TRBV6-1	14	TRBJ2-7	CASSEALTDYEQYF
TRBV2	14	TRBJ2-7	CASSQGSYSYEQYF
TRBV9	14	TRBJ1-2	CASSVGGGTMAYTF
TRBV7-9	15	TRBJ1-2	CASSLAVPAVYGYTF
TRBV6-5	12	TRBJ1-5	CASSNYDQPQHF
TRBV7-6	14	TRBJ1-5	CASSPRPGGEPQHF
TRBV13	16	TRBJ2-1	CASSSLTLAGNNEQFF
TRBV5-8	15	TRBJ1-1	CASSLAEVGVTEAFF
TRBV29-1	13	TRBJ1-4	CSARDTSNEKLFF